The 20 T cell receptor beta chains listed next were all sequenced from one sample in a study of cytomegalovirus exposure and HLA in healthy donors. PCR used 60 Vbeta primers and 13 Jbeta primers. The method was immunoSEQ multiplex PCR; TCRdb's version includes in-frame clones alone and lacks a portion of them. Here the sample spans approximately 120,000 clones, approximately 81% being singletons. Material for sequencing was PBMCs. All receptors derive from a young woman in good health and CMV-seronegative.

The chain joins TRBV2 to TRBJ1-2, with 8 bases matching TRBD1. The CDR3 covers 14 residues. Per the germline V gene, CDR1 is SNHLY and CDR2 is FYNNEI. Trimming cost V 4 bases and J 4 bases; bases outside gene matches: 5. The CDR3 DNA sequence: TGTGCCAGCAGTGGGCAGGGGGCGGGCTATGGCTACACCTTC. It codes for CASSGQGAGYGYTF.

This chain joins TRBV15 and TRBJ2-3, with TRBD2 identical over 12 bases. This CDR3 region has 18 residues. The V gene end was trimmed by 5 bases and the J gene end by 2 bases; junction bases not matched to a gene: 11. Germline lookup yields CDR1 LNHNV and CDR2 YYDKDF (reference sequence). The CDR3 DNA is TGTGCCACCAGCGCCCGACTAGCGGGAGATACCCTCACAGATACGCAGTATTTT. Its protein is CATSARLAGDTLTDTQYF.

V and J are TRBV4-3 and TRBJ2-2; 11 positions agree with TRBD2. The CDR3 totals 16 residues. Germline trimming cut 2 bases from V and 7 bases from J; bases unmatched to any gene: 6. The germline CDR1 and CDR2 sequences are LGHNA and YSLEER. In DNA form, the CDR3 reads TGCGCCAGCAGCCAACTACTAGCGGGAGATGTCGGGGAGCTGTTTTTT. As protein: CASSQLLAGDVGELFF.

This rearrangement joins TRBV6-6 to TRBJ1-1; 9 nucleotides align to TRBD1. Germline CDR1 is MNHNY and CDR2 is SVGAGI (reference sequence). This CDR3 has 14 residues. J gave up 2 bases and V 6 bases, and 4 bases lay outside the gene matches. The CDR3 DNA follows: TGTGCCAGCAGCAACACAGGGGGCAACACTGAAGCTTTCTTT. Encoded protein: CASSNTGGNTEAFF.

The V and J genes are TRBV4-2 and TRBJ2-3; D uncertain. Germline V gene lookup returns CDR1 LGHNA and CDR2 YNFKEQ. Trimming left V 3 bases short and J 1 base short, with 5 bases between. The CDR3 consists of 13 residues. This CDR3 is CASSQAGTDTQYF. The CDR3 DNA reads TGTGCCAGCAGCCAGGCTGGCACAGATACGCAGTATTTT.

This chain links TRBV19 with TRBJ2-1; TRBD2 matches 7 bases. Germline loops: CDR1 LNHDA, CDR2 SQIVND (reference sequence). J was trimmed by 7 bases and V by 6 bases; bases with no gene match: 15. The CDR3 has 16 residues. This chain's CDR3 is CASRWGGRRGTNEQFF. In DNA, the CDR3 is TGTGCCAGTAGGTGGGGCGGGAGAAGAGGAACTAATGAGCAGTTCTTC.

CDR3 bases: TGCAGCGTTGCCGGGACTAGGTCTTCCGATGAGCAGTTCTTC. It codes for CSVAGTRSSDEQFF. This chain uses TRBV29-1 with TRBJ2-1; TRBD2 aligns across 8 bases. The V gene end was trimmed by 4 bases and the J gene end by 8 bases; junction bases not matched to a gene: 10. Germline values: CDR1 SQVTM, CDR2 ANQGSEA. There are 14 residues in the CDR3.

The rearrangement joins TRBV2 to TRBJ2-5; weak D call: TRBD1 (5 bases). CDR1 SNHLY and CDR2 FYNNEI come from the germline V gene. The V and J ends lost 6 bases and 4 bases respectively, with 18 bases between them. The CDR3 has 15 amino acids. CDR3 sequence reads: CASRWGRSFAETQYF. Here the CDR3 DNA reads TGTGCCAGCAGGTGGGGCAGGTCTTTCGCAGAGACCCAGTACTTC.

The count of this clone is one. This chain joins TRBV5-1 and TRBJ1-2, with D possibly TRBD1 on 5 matching bases. The CDR3 is 13 residues long. Per the germline V gene, CDR1 is SGHRS and CDR2 is YFSETQ. V lost 2 bases, J lost 4 bases, and 9 bases lay in between. The CDR3 spells CASSFPGSYGYTF. CDR3 DNA sequence: TGCGCCAGCAGCTTCCCAGGGTCCTATGGCTACACCTTC.

This chain joins TRBV5-1 and TRBJ2-7; 10 nucleotides align to TRBD2. This CDR3 is built from 16 residues. The germline gives CDR1 SGHRS, CDR2 YFSETQ. V was clipped by 3 bases and J by 4 bases; unmatched bases: 10. CDR3 DNA: TGCGCCAGCAGCTCGAGTGGAGCGGGAGGGCCTTACGAGCAGTACTTC. Translation: CASSSSGAGGPYEQYF.

The count of this clone is one. The V gene is TRBV10-3, the J gene TRBJ2-5; 8 bases are shared with TRBD1. There are 16 residues in the CDR3. V shed 3 bases and J 7 bases; nucleotides not matched to a gene: 13. CDR1 is ENHRY and CDR2 is SYGVKD in the germline V gene. CDR3 in amino acids: CAISEMDRDNWGTQYF. The CDR3 bases are TGTGCCATCAGTGAAATGGACAGGGATAATTGGGGGACCCAGTACTTC.

The chain couples TRBV4-1 to TRBJ1-4, with a possible D match to TRBD1 (6 bases). Germline V gives CDR1 MGHRA, CDR2 YSYEKL. This CDR3 has 15 residues. V lost 0 bases, J lost 7 bases, and 12 bases lay in between. The CDR3 DNA is TGCGCCAGCAGCCAAGAAGAGTTCAGGGGTGAAAAACTGTTTTTT. Translated: CASSQEEFRGEKLFF.

Concerning this clone: The junction and the germline gene differ at one end; a read error may be behind it. J is TRBJ2-2 and V is TRBV7-7, with TRBD1 matching over 7 bases. From germline, CDR1 is SSHAT and CDR2 FNYEAQ (reference sequence). This CDR3 comprises 17 residues. This chain's CDR3 is CASSLAQDRVNTGELFF. The CDR3 DNA follows: TGTGCTAGCAGCTTAGCGCAAGACAGGGTGAACACCGGGGAGCTGTTTTTT.

This clone was recorded once. The J gene is TRBJ2-2, the V gene TRBV7-2, with D possibly being TRBD2 (6 bases). This CDR3 has 15 amino acids. V was shortened by 5 bases and J by 2 bases, with 12 bases between the two germline ends. CDR1 and CDR2 from the germline V gene are SGHTA and FQGNSA. CDR3 sequence: CASSTAGLNTGELFF. In DNA form, the CDR3 reads TGTGCCAGCAGCACCGCGGGACTTAACACCGGGGAGCTGTTTTTT. The entire variable domain, with the rest obtained from reference TRBV7-2 and TRBJ2-2, is as follows: GAGVSQSPSNKVTEKGKDVELRCDPISGHTALYWYRQSLGQGLEFLIYFQGNSAPDKSGLPSDRFSAERTGGSVSTLTIQRTQQEDSAVYLCASSTAGLNTGELFFGEGSRLTVL.

The count of this clone is one. This rearrangement joins TRBV5-8 to TRBJ1-5; no firm D call. CDR1 is SGHTS, CDR2 YDEGEE, per germline. V shed 3 bases and J shed 7 bases, with 8 bases lying between them. The CDR3 has 12 amino acids. The CDR3 region is CASSSGWQPQHF. The DNA of the CDR3 is TGTGCCAGCAGCTCCGGTTGGCAGCCCCAGCATTTT.

The chain carries TRBV7-3 and TRBJ1-1, with 9 nucleotides matching TRBD1. The ends lost 0 bases at V and 0 bases at J; junction bases unmatched: 2. The CDR3 contains 16 residues. The germline V gene encodes CDR1 SGHTA and CDR2 FQGTGA. In nucleotides, the CDR3 is TGTGCCAGCAGCTTAACCGGGACAGGGATGAACACTGAAGCTTTCTTT. Protein: CASSLTGTGMNTEAFF.

The chain has TRBV28 and TRBJ1-4, with 8 positions matching TRBD1. This CDR3 comprises 16 residues. The junction had 10 bases not matched to a gene; V was cut back by 6 bases and J by 4 bases. Germline V CDR1 and CDR2: MDHEN, SYDVKM. The CDR3 bases are TGTGCCAGCAGCCCCGGACAGGGTGAATATAATGAAAAACTGTTTTTT. Translation: CASSPGQGEYNEKLFF.

V and J are TRBV27 and TRBJ2-5; 7 bases fit TRBD2. The V segment lost 3 bases and the J segment 1 base; nucleotides outside the gene matches: 5. This CDR3 comprises 15 residues. Germline lookup yields CDR1 MNHEY and CDR2 SMNVEV (reference sequence). The CDR3 coding sequence is TGTGCCAGCAGTTTCGGAGCGGGAACCCAAGAGACCCAGTACTTC. Protein sequence: CASSFGAGTQETQYF.

The chain carries TRBV5-8 and TRBJ1-2; no firm D call. Germline V CDR1 and CDR2: SGHTS, YDEGEE. V lost 1 base, J lost 1 base, and 14 bases lay in between. The CDR3 loop spans 16 amino acids. The chain's CDR3 is CASSLNTGGFNYGYTF. In DNA, the CDR3 is TGTGCCAGCAGCTTGAACACTGGCGGGTTTAACTATGGCTACACCTTC.

The chain has TRBV6-1 and TRBJ2-2; TRBD1 matches at 7 bases. Trimming at V came to 4 bases and at J to 4 bases, leaving 6 bases not matched to a gene. This CDR3 is 15 amino acids long. CDR1 MNHNS and CDR2 SASEGT come from the germline V gene. This CDR3 reads CASSGLTGTTGELFF. The CDR3 DNA reads as TGTGCCAGCAGTGGGCTGACAGGGACCACCGGGGAGCTGTTTTTT.